This record covers a single TCR beta chain. Its target is unknown. Naive CD8 cells lacked CD45RO, underwent positive selection for CCR7 and left out terminally differentiated effector memory CD45RA+ cells. The record originates from a study of shared clonotypes between healthy human individuals. Study-level background: The composition of the donors was a couple of women and a few men aged 18 to 49.

The study, taken as a whole, reports: Rarefaction exposed incomplete sorted-subset sequencing despite large depth. Sharing across a few donors was seen in around 5% of naive CD4 clonotypes. A generally larger estimated richness was seen in naive subsets than in memory subsets.

V lost 2 bases, J lost 8 bases, and 11 bases stayed unmatched. Germline values: CDR1 MNHEY, CDR2 SMNVEV (reference sequence). There are 17 residues in the CDR3. Produced via immunoSEQ multiplex PCR; TCRdb's table is partial and in-frame only. The sample records about 2 million clones, roughly 95% being singletons. Material for sequencing was naive CD8+ T cells sorted from blood. The chain combines TRBV27 with TRBJ2-1; 11 bases agree with TRBD2. This clonotype was sampled from a man younger than 35 in good health. CDR3 nucleotide sequence: TGTGCCAGCAGTTTAGAGATTAGCGGGAGGGCTCGGGATGAGCAGTTCTTC. It is translated as CASSLEISGRARDEQFF.